This TCR beta chain was profiled in a study of T cells after yellow fever vaccination. Many counts were recorded for this clonotype. TCRdb re-called the 5' RACE reads through MiXCR, storing one row per CDR3 protein. The sample holds about 310,000 distinct CDR3 sequences, roughly 3.5% seen once. Specimen: PBMCs, collected on the day of the yellow fever booster vaccination. The receptor was isolated from a man aged 18 to 29 who received the YFV17D yellow fever vaccine.

CDR3 sequence: CASSSSKETQYF. In nucleotides, the CDR3 is TGTGCCAGCAGCTCATCCAAGGAGACCCAGTACTTC. The chain combines TRBV28 with TRBJ2-5; D ambiguous. CDR3 length: 12 amino acids. The germline V gene encodes CDR1 MDHEN and CDR2 SYDVKM. V was pared by 6 bases and J by 5 bases, with 10 bases between.